The 5 T cell receptor beta chains in this list originate from one sample, sequenced in a study of human T cells and chemical hapten exposure. The time point is: patch test 1, 2 weeks after DPC sensitization. Described treatment: therapeutic diphenylcyclopropenone sensitization with weekly scalp DPC. TCRdb re-called the RACE reads through MiXCR, storing one row per CDR3 protein. Of 380,000 or so distinct CDR3 sequences listed, 4% to 5.5% are singletons. Source: whole blood, taken in connection with sensitization to the hapten diphenylcyclopropenone (DPC). The receptors come from a woman in her forties or fifties with alopecia areata. Some clones in this sample may be carry-over from other donors' samples.

This clonotype was recorded a few times. CDR3 DNA sequence: TGTGCCAGCAGTTTATACGGGGGGGATTTCTACAATGAGCAGTTCTTC. Translating it yields CASSLYGGDFYNEQFF. The chain is built from TRBV27 and TRBJ2-1; 8 positions agree with TRBD2. The V segment lost 1 base and the J segment 3 bases; nucleotides outside the gene matches: 5. CDR3 length: 16 residues. Germline lookup yields CDR1 MNHEY and CDR2 SMNVEV (reference sequence).

At least ten counts were recorded for this clonotype. This sequence joins TRBV12-3 or TRBV12-4 and TRBJ2-7; D unresolved. CDR3 length equals 11 residues. Trimming took off 2 bases at V and 2 bases at J, with 1 base between the two ends. The CDR3 loop reads CASSLTYEQYF. The CDR3 nucleotides are TGTGCCAGCAGTTTAACCTACGAGCAGTACTTC.

This clonotype was detected ten times or more. The J gene is TRBJ2-2, the V gene TRBV10-3; 9 bases agree with TRBD1. The germline CDR1 and CDR2 sequences are ENHRY and SYGVKD. The CDR3 has 11 residues. V trimming: 8 bases; J trimming: 11 bases; junction bases outside the gene matches: 3. CDR3 region: CAIQQGAELFF. In DNA, the CDR3 is TGTGCCATCCAACAGGGGGCCGAGCTGTTTTTT.

This clonotype was found many times. The chain uses TRBV7-8 and TRBJ2-4; D is uncertain. The CDR3 consists of 11 residues. V lost 1 base and J lost 5, with 0 bases in between. CDR1 is SGHVS and CDR2 is FQNEAQ in the germline V gene. The CDR3 DNA reads TGTGCCAGCAGCTTAGAAAACATTCAGTACTTC. Its translation: CASSLENIQYF.

This clonotype was found many times. The rearrangement uses TRBV11-2 and TRBJ1-5; no definite D call. Germline CDR1 and CDR2: SGHAT and FQNNGV. The CDR3 runs 13 residues. Trimming cost V 5 bases and J 8 bases, with 13 bases left between them. The CDR3 sequence: CASSQDRAEPQHF. In DNA, the CDR3 is TGTGCCAGCAGCCAGGACCGGGCAGAGCCCCAGCATTTT. Complete variable domain (other parts from reference TRBV11-2 and TRBJ1-5): EAGVAQSPRYKIIEKRQSVAFWCNPISGHATLYWYQQILGQGPKLLIQFQNNGVVDDSQLPKDRFSAERLKGVDSTLKIQPAKLEDSAVYLCASSQDRAEPQHFGDGTRLSIL.